What follows are 2 T cell receptor beta chains derived from one specimen sequenced in a study of identical twins. TCRdb ran MiXCR on the 5' RACE reads and lists one entry per CDR3 protein. The table includes about 530,000 distinct CDR3 sequences, approximately 20% detected once. Separately, the same data were catalogued under a study of yellow fever vaccine responses in identical twins.

Specimen: CD4+ T cells sorted from blood. The receptors stem from a woman under 30 in good health.

The rearrangement links TRBV5-1 to TRBJ1-5, with no clear D. The germline V and J ends were trimmed by 0 bases and 10 bases, with 11 bases remaining between them. The CDR3 totals 13 residues. Per the germline V gene, CDR1 is SGHRS and CDR2 is YFSETQ. The CDR3, as DNA: TGCGCCAGCAGCTTGGAGGTTGACGGACCCCAGCATTTT. Amino acids: CASSLEVDGPQHF.

This clonotype was observed a handful of times. J is TRBJ2-5 and V is TRBV7-9; D uncertain. The CDR3 spans 14 residues. The germline CDR1 and CDR2 sequences are SEHNR and FQNEAQ (reference sequence). V was trimmed by 5 bases and J by 3 bases, leaving 13 bases between them. The DNA for the CDR3 is TGTGCCAGCAGCCGCCGCTCGACCGAAGAGACCCAGTACTTC. Protein: CASSRRSTEETQYF.